Described below is a single TCR beta chain sequence and its context. Antigen: not known. The data belong to a study of cytomegalovirus exposure and HLA in healthy donors. Broader study findings: Among immune exposure information, only CMV serostatus was available. V- and J-gene trimming of TCR beta was linked (in a later analysis) to a missense DCLRE1C variant. A later analysis, which compared TCR beta chains of equal frequency, found the HLA-associated ones more clonally expanded. In a later analysis, HLA-C alleles had the fewest associated TCRs, DRB1 alleles the most.

The J segment lost 4 bases and the V segment lost 1 base, leaving 4 bases of the junction unmatched. The CDR3 sequence is 14 residues long. Per germline, CDR1 SGHNT and CDR2 YYREEE (reference sequence). The PCR was carried out with 60 Vbeta primers and 13 Jbeta primers. The data were produced by immunoSEQ multiplex PCR, yet TCRdb's version contains in-frame clones alone and is incomplete. The repertoire holds approximately 190,000 clones, with roughly 81% as singletons. Sequencing was carried out using PBMCs. This clonotype was obtained from a woman aged 25 to 45 in good health and CMV-seropositive. The genes are TRBV5-4 and TRBJ1-2; 7 nucleotides match TRBD1. This CDR3 is CASSLLGGIYGYTF. CDR3 bases: TGTGCCAGCAGCTTGTTAGGGGGCATCTATGGCTACACCTTC. Filled out from reference TRBV5-4 and TRBJ1-2, the complete variable domain reads ETGVTQSPTHLIKTRGQQVTLRCSSQSGHNTVSWYQQALGQGPQFIFQYYREEENGRGNFPPRFSGLQFPNYSSELNVNALELDDSALYLCASSLLGGIYGYTFGSGTRLTVV.